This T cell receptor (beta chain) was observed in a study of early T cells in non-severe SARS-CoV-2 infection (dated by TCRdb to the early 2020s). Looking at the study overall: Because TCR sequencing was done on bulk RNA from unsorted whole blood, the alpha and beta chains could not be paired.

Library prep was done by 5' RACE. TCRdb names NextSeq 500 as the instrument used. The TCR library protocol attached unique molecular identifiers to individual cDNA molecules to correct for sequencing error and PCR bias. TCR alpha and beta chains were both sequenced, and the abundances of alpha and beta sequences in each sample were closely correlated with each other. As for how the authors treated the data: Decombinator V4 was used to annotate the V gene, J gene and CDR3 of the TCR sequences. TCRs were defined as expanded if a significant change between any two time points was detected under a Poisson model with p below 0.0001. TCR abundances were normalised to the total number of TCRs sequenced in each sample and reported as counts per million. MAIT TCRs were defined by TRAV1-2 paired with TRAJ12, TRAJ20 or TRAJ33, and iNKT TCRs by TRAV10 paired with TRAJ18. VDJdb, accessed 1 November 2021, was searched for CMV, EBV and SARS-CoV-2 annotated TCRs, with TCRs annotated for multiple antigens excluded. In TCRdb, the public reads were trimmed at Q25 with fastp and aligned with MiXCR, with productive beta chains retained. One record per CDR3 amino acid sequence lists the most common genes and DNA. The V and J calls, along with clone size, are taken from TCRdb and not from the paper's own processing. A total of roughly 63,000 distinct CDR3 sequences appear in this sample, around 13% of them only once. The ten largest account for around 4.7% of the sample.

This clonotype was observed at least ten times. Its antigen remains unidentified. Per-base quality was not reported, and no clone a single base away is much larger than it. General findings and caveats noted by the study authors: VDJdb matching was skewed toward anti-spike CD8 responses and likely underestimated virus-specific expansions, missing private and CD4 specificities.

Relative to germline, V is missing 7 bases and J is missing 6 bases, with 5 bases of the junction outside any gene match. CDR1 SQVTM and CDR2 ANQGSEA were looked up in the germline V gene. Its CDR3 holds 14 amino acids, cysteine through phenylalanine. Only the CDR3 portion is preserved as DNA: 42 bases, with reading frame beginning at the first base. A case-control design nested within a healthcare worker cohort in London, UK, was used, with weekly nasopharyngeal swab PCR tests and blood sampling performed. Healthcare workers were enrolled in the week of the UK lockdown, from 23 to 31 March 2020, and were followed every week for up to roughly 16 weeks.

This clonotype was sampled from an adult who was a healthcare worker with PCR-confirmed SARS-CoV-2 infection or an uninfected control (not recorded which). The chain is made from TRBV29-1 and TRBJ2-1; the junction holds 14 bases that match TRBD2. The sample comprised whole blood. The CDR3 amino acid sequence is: CSGLAGGPGNEQFF. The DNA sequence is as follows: TGCAGCGGACTAGCGGGGGGGCCAGGCAATGAGCAGTTCTTC.